The 29 T cell receptor beta chains given below trace back to one sample, sequenced in a study of T cells in Graves' hyperthyroidism and ophthalmopathy. RNA transcripts served as the template for amplifying TCR beta CDR3 regions. A first-round RT-PCR of the TCR CDR3 used the HTBI primer set. One entry per CDR3 protein, called by TCRdb with MiXCR from the multiplex PCR reads. The sample carries approximately 640,000 distinct CDR3 sequences, about a sixth recorded once. The sample comprised blood. These receptors all stem from a woman younger than 45 with Graves' hyperthyroidism.

About this clonotype: The conserved final phenylalanine or tryptophan is absent from the CDR3, which likely points to a read error. The chain couples TRBV30 to TRBJ1-1, with D unclear. From germline, CDR1 is GTSNPN and CDR2 SVGIG (reference sequence). The V end lost 5 bases, the J end lost 3 bases, and 10 bases lay between the germline ends. The CDR3 length is 12 residues. CDR3 loop: CAWRPRDTEAFL. The CDR3, as DNA: TGTGCCTGGCGCCCCCGGGACACTGAAGCTTTCCTT.

V gene TRBV6-1 combines with J gene TRBJ1-6; TRBD1 matches 9 bases. The CDR3 is 13 residues long. Germline V gene lookup returns CDR1 MNHNS and CDR2 SASEGT. Trimming removed 8 bases from V and 7 bases from J; junction bases left unmatched: 3. CDR3 in DNA: TGTGCCAGCCTTGACAGGGGGAATTCACCCCTCCACTTT. Translating it yields CASLDRGNSPLHF.

This clonotype has only a few counts. J is TRBJ2-7 and V is TRBV28; tentatively, D is TRBD1 or TRBD2 (5 bases each). Trimming removed 5 bases at V and 9 bases at J, with 17 bases between. Per the germline V gene, CDR1 is MDHEN and CDR2 is SYDVKM. This CDR3 spans 13 amino acids. This CDR3 is CASSGDGVIRQYF. The DNA of the CDR3 is TGTGCCAGCAGTGGGGACGGGGTAATTAGGCAGTACTTC.

This clonotype was detected many times. The chain has TRBV27 and TRBJ2-7; no clear D. The CDR3 runs 17 residues. V shed 5 bases and J shed 5 bases, with 25 bases lying between them. Germline CDR1 MNHEY, CDR2 SMNVEV (reference sequence). CDR3 DNA sequence: TGTGCCAGCAGTCCCCTCCCCCCCGTCAATAGAATGGACGAGCAGTACTTC. This encodes CASSPLPPVNRMDEQYF.

At least ten counts were recorded for this clonotype. The rearrangement links TRBV12-3 or TRBV12-4 to TRBJ2-1; 8 nucleotides agree with TRBD2. The CDR3 spans 13 residues. V lost 3 bases, J lost 8 bases, and 3 bases stayed unmatched. The CDR3 sequence: CASSLLAGHEQFF. In DNA form, the CDR3 reads TGTGCCAGCAGTTTGCTAGCGGGCCATGAGCAGTTCTTC.

This clonotype was recorded at least ten times. The chain joins TRBV30 to TRBJ2-7, with 11 bases aligning to TRBD2. Per the germline V gene, CDR1 is GTSNPN and CDR2 is SVGIG (reference sequence). V was pared by 5 bases and J by 2 bases, with 8 bases of the junction left unmatched. This CDR3 has 15 amino acids. The CDR3: CAWRTGTSGAYEQYF. In DNA, the CDR3 is TGTGCCTGGCGGACCGGGACTAGCGGAGCCTACGAGCAGTACTTC. Complete variable domain (other parts from reference TRBV30 and TRBJ2-7): SQTIHQWPATLVQPVGSPLSLECTVEGTSNPNLYWYRQAAGRGLQLLFYSVGIGQISSEVPQNLSASRPQDRQFILSSKKLLLSDSGFYLCAWRTGTSGAYEQYFGPGTRLTVT.

In its sample, this clonotype was seen many times. The chain employs TRBV11-3 and TRBJ1-1; D unclear. V lost 5 bases, J lost 7 bases, and 11 bases lay in between. The germline gives CDR1 SGHNT, CDR2 YENEEA. The CDR3 extends over 12 amino acids. In DNA, the CDR3 is TGTGCCAGCAGCCCAGTAGACCTTGAAGCTTTCTTT. Translation: CASSPVDLEAFF.

On this clonotype: Here the CDR3 omits its conserved ending phenylalanine or tryptophan, so a read error is the likely source. The CDR3 sequence: CASSLTGAGRLNYGYTL. CDR3 in DNA: TGTGCCAGCAGCCTGACTGGGGCGGGACGGCTGAACTATGGCTACACCCTC. This chain uses TRBV7-9 with TRBJ1-2, with a weak D call TRBD1 (5 bases). The CDR3 loop spans 17 amino acids. V lost 5 bases to trimming and J lost 2 bases, with 21 bases between them. Germline-derived CDR1 and CDR2 are SEHNR and FQNEAQ (reference sequence).

This clonotype was detected a few times. V is TRBV5-5 and J is TRBJ2-1; 12 bases align to TRBD2. Germline V gene sequence: CDR1 SGHKS, CDR2 YYEKEE (reference sequence). With V trimmed by 2 bases and J by 5 bases, 5 bases remained unmatched. The CDR3 loop spans 16 amino acids. The CDR3 sequence is CASSLVPSGRDNEQFF. In nucleotides, the CDR3 is TGTGCCAGCAGCTTAGTCCCTAGCGGGAGGGACAATGAGCAGTTCTTC.

This clonotype showed up just a few times. The V and J genes are TRBV12-3 or TRBV12-4 and TRBJ2-5, with 7 nucleotides matching TRBD1. The CDR3 has 13 amino acids. After removal of 6 bases from V and 8 bases from J, the junction contained 9 bases not matched to a gene. The CDR3 sequence is CASRDRQGRTQYF. CDR3 DNA: TGTGCCAGCAGGGATAGACAGGGTCGAACCCAGTACTTC.

The rearrangement joins TRBV20-1 to TRBJ2-1; tentatively, D is TRBD1 or TRBD2 (5 bases each). V was pared by 8 bases and J by 4 bases, with 18 bases between. The CDR3 is 14 residues long. The germline V gene encodes CDR1 DFQATT and CDR2 SNEGSKA (reference sequence). The CDR3 coding sequence is TGCAGTTCTCCCCCTCCGGGGCTATACAATGAGCAGTTCTTC. It codes for CSSPPPGLYNEQFF.

The chain joins TRBV5-1 to TRBJ1-2; 7 bases agree with TRBD1. Germline V gives CDR1 SGHRS, CDR2 YFSETQ. Germline trimming cut 4 bases from V and 6 bases from J; bases unmatched to any gene: 12. The CDR3 is made up of 15 amino acids. In DNA form, the CDR3 reads TGCGCCAGCAGCCCGGATTTGGGACAGCGAAATGGCTACACCTTC. Translation gives CASSPDLGQRNGYTF.

The J gene is TRBJ2-2, the V gene TRBV14; D is perhaps TRBD2 (5 bases). Germline V lookup: CDR1 SGHDN, CDR2 FVKESK. V lost 8 bases, J lost 4 bases, and 11 bases lay in between. The CDR3 length is 13 residues. The CDR3 sequence is CASGLSFTGELFF. CDR3 bases: TGTGCCAGCGGACTCAGCTTCACCGGGGAGCTGTTTTTT.

The sample holds a few counts of this clonotype. The rearrangement links TRBV4-2 to TRBJ1-5; D not certain. This CDR3 is built from 14 residues. Trimming pared 0 bases from V and 7 bases from J, leaving 10 bases between. Germline values: CDR1 LGHNA, CDR2 YNFKEQ. The CDR3 nucleotides are TGTGCCAGCAGCCAAGATACCCAAGTGCAGCCCCAGCATTTT. Amino acids: CASSQDTQVQPQHF.

This clonotype was observed a few times. The chain couples TRBV20-1 to TRBJ1-5, with no clear D. Trimming stripped 0 bases from V and 0 bases from J, with 9 bases between. The CDR3 contains 15 residues. The germline V gene has CDR1 DFQATT and CDR2 SNEGSKA (reference sequence). DNA of the CDR3: TGCAGTGCTAGAGAAGGAGAGATTAGCAATCAGCCCCAGCATTTT. It specifies CSAREGEISNQPQHF.

The table lists this clonotype with a few counts. A junction boundary mismatches the germline segment, possibly from a read error. The rearrangement uses TRBV18 and TRBJ2-5, with D perhaps matching TRBD1 or TRBD2 (5 bases each). This CDR3 spans 13 amino acids. CDR1 KGHSH and CDR2 LQKENI come from the germline V gene. The CDR3 sequence: CASSGRDQEAQYF. The DNA of the CDR3 is TGTGCCAGCTCAGGCAGGGACCAAGAGGCCCAGTACTTC.

The chain's CDR3 is CASSQGTGARTDTQYF. Written as DNA, the CDR3 is TGTGCCAGCAGTCAAGGGACAGGGGCGCGCACAGATACGCAGTATTTT. The chain links TRBV2 to TRBJ2-3; the match to TRBD1 covers 10 bases. The CDR3 consists of 16 residues. Germline assignment: CDR1 SNHLY and CDR2 FYNNEI. V was pared by 5 bases and J by 1 base, with 6 bases of the junction left unmatched.

This clonotype was counted many times. The rearrangement joins TRBV11-3 to TRBJ2-5; the D gene is possibly TRBD2 (7 bases). The CDR3 sequence is 14 residues long. Germline lookup yields CDR1 SGHNT and CDR2 YENEEA. Deletions cut 5 bases from V and 5 bases from J, with 15 bases between. The CDR3 is CASSPGRGRETQYF. The CDR3 DNA follows: TGTGCCAGCAGCCCAGGGAGGGGGAGGGAGACCCAGTACTTC.

This clonotype was counted only a few times. The chain joins TRBV20-1 to TRBJ2-1; 10 nucleotides align to TRBD2. The CDR3 is 15 residues long. V gave up 3 bases and J gave up 5 bases; unmatched junction bases: 7. Germline V gene data show CDR1 as DFQATT and CDR2 as SNEGSKA (reference sequence). The CDR3 region has the DNA TGCAGTGCTAGCCCTACTAGCGGGGCGAACAATGAGCAGTTCTTC. Translated: CSASPTSGANNEQFF.

About this clonotype: This may stem from a read error, because a much larger clone lies one nucleotide away. This chain joins TRBV28 and TRBJ2-5; TRBD1 matches at 7 bases. This CDR3 has 13 residues. The J segment lost 1 base and the V segment lost 6 bases, leaving 2 bases of the junction unmatched. Looked up from germline, CDR1 is MDHEN and CDR2 is SYDVKM. The CDR3 protein is CASRGQSQETQYF. CDR3 DNA: TGTGCCAGCAGGGGACAGAGCCAAGAGACCCAGTACTTC.

This clonotype was detected many times. This rearrangement joins TRBV7-9 to TRBJ1-2, with 8 bases identical to TRBD1. The CDR3 runs to 15 residues. Germline values: CDR1 SEHNR, CDR2 FQNEAQ (reference sequence). The V segment lost 1 base and the J segment 5 bases; nucleotides outside the gene matches: 6. The CDR3 loop reads CASSLGDRSVYGYTF. Written as DNA, the CDR3 is TGTGCCAGCAGCTTAGGGGACAGGTCTGTTTATGGCTACACCTTC. Complete variable domain (other parts from reference TRBV7-9 and TRBJ1-2): DTGVSQNPRHKITKRGQNVTFRCDPISEHNRLYWYRQTLGQGPEFLTYFQNEAQLEKSRLLSDRFSAERPKGSFSTLEIQRTEQGDSAMYLCASSLGDRSVYGYTFGSGTRLTVV.

This clonotype was detected many times. The V call is TRBV24-1, the J call TRBJ2-5, with 8 nucleotides matching TRBD1. V was pared by 4 bases and J by 4 bases, with 7 bases of the junction left unmatched. Germline assignment: CDR1 KGHDR and CDR2 SFDVKD. There are 15 residues in the CDR3. This CDR3 reads CATSDPRTGTETQYF. The CDR3 coding sequence is TGTGCCACCAGTGACCCCCGGACAGGGACAGAGACCCAGTACTTC.

This clonotype was picked up a small number of times. The V gene is TRBV7-9, the J gene TRBJ1-1, with 7 bases aligning to TRBD1. V gave up 4 bases and J gave up 3 bases; unmatched junction bases: 11. There are 16 residues in the CDR3. Germline values: CDR1 SEHNR, CDR2 FQNEAQ (reference sequence). In DNA, the CDR3 is TGTGCCAGCAGCTCGAACAGGGGAGGGAGGTACACTGAAGCTTTCTTT. Residues: CASSSNRGGRYTEAFF.

This sequence joins TRBV3-1 and TRBJ1-5; D perhaps matches TRBD1 (5 bases). V gave up 0 bases and J gave up 5 bases, with 11 bases separating them. Germline-derived CDR1 and CDR2 are LGHDT and YNNKEL (reference sequence). This CDR3 contains 15 residues. The CDR3 coding sequence is TGTGCCAGCAGCCAAGATCACGGGGGGGATCAGCCCCAGCATTTT. Encoded protein: CASSQDHGGDQPQHF.

This clonotype has at least ten counts. The chain links TRBV28 to TRBJ2-2; D could derive from TRBD1 or TRBD2 (5 bases each). CDR3 size: 15 residues. Germline CDR1 MDHEN, CDR2 SYDVKM. V was trimmed by 2 bases and J by 4 bases, leaving 11 bases between them. The CDR3 DNA sequence: TGTGCCAGCAGTTTAGAGGGGCGCGGCACCGGGGAGCTGTTTTTT. Its protein is CASSLEGRGTGELFF.

The V call is TRBV7-9, the J call TRBJ2-1; TRBD1 is a possible D gene (5 bases). Trimming took 4 bases from V and 0 from J, leaving 10 bases between them. The CDR3 contains 15 residues. The V gene's germline CDR1 is SEHNR and CDR2 FQNEAQ (reference sequence). In nucleotides, the CDR3 is TGTGCCAGCAGCTCGACAGTAAGCTCCTACAATGAGCAGTTCTTC. Amino acids: CASSSTVSSYNEQFF.

To note about this clonotype: One end of the junction is discordant with germline, which a read error may explain. The rearrangement joins TRBV7-9 to TRBJ1-2; tentatively, D is TRBD1 (5 bases). In germline, CDR1 is SEHNR, CDR2 FQNEAQ (reference sequence). The CDR3 totals 12 residues. The CDR3 region has the DNA TGTGCCAGCAGTTACGGGGGAAATGGCTACACCTTT. This sequence encodes CASSYGGNGYTF.

This clonotype appeared a few times. This chain connects TRBV6-1 to TRBJ2-1, with 11 bases identical to TRBD2. The J segment lost 3 bases and the V segment lost 0 bases, leaving 10 bases of the junction unmatched. The germline V gene encodes CDR1 MNHNS and CDR2 SASEGT. The CDR3 has 19 amino acids. The CDR3 DNA sequence: TGTGCCAGCAGTGAAGCTGGTAGCGGGAGGGCTATCCTCTACAATGAGCAGTTCTTC. This translates into CASSEAGSGRAILYNEQFF.

This clonotype was recorded at least ten times. The chain links TRBV6-6 to TRBJ2-7; D is uncertain. This CDR3 is 20 amino acids long. Trimming removed 2 bases from V and 2 bases from J, with 28 bases in between. Germline lookup yields CDR1 MNHNY and CDR2 SVGAGI (reference sequence). The CDR3: CASSYPDMRGRTTNPYEQYF. The CDR3 nucleotides are TGTGCCAGCAGTTACCCCGACATGCGAGGCCGTACTACCAATCCCTACGAGCAGTACTTC.